This is a list of T cell receptor beta chains from one sample in a study of T cells after somatic rescue of genetic block. Libraries were prepared by immunoSEQ multiplex PCR; TCRdb keeps only in-frame clonotypes and omits some of them. The sample yields approximately 10,000 clones, about 74% seen once. The sequenced sample was peripheral blood mononuclear cells (PBMCs). These receptors all stem from a boy younger than 18. Both conserved end residues are part of each CDR3. A D gene is named only where the DNA matches it firmly. Clone size is given for some rows only: seen once, a few or many times, or a class if the clone is expanded.

CDR3 protein	CDR3 DNA	D gene	clone size	J gene	CDR3 length	V gene
CASSDISTDTQYF	TGTGCCAGCAGTGACATTAGCACAGATACGCAGTATTTT	.	.	TRBJ2-3	13	TRBV2
CASSIRGVADTQYF	TGTGCCAGCAGCATCCGGGGGGTGGCAGATACGCAGTATTTT	TRBD2	.	TRBJ2-3	14	TRBV7-8
CSASGKNIQYF	TGCAGTGCTAGCGGCAAAAACATTCAGTACTTC	.	.	TRBJ2-4	11	TRBV20-1
CASRGGQETQYF	TGTGCCAGCCGGGGGGGGCAAGAGACCCAGTACTTC	TRBD2	once	TRBJ2-5	12	TRBV18
CASSLKGGSPYEQYF	TGCGCCAGCAGCTTGAAAGGCGGTAGCCCCTACGAGCAGTACTTC	.	.	TRBJ2-7	15	TRBV5-1
CASSDRGYYGYTF	TGTGCCAGCAGCGATAGGGGTTACTATGGCTACACCTTC	.	.	TRBJ1-2	13	TRBV7-9
CASSPEGNTIYF	TGTGCCAGCAGCCCAGAGGGGAACACCATATATTTT	.	few	TRBJ1-3	12	TRBV7-2
CASSMRTGVSTEAFF	TGTGCCAGTAGTATGAGGACAGGGGTGAGCACTGAAGCTTTCTTT	TRBD1	.	TRBJ1-1	15	TRBV19
CASSEGSGNTIYF	TGTGCCAGCAGTGAGGGCAGTGGAAACACCATATATTTT	.	.	TRBJ1-3	13	TRBV2
CASSLPGRASSYNEQFF	TGTGCCAGCAGTTTGCCCGGGAGGGCCAGCTCCTACAATGAGCAGTTCTTC	TRBD2	.	TRBJ2-1	17	TRBV28
CASSRTVSGNTIYF	TGTGCCAGTAGTAGGACAGTCTCTGGAAACACCATATATTTT	.	once	TRBJ1-3	14	TRBV19
CASSFGLAGGPGRHEQYF	TGTGCCAGCAGCTTTGGACTAGCGGGGGGGCCCGGACGGCACGAGCAGTACTTC	TRBD2	.	TRBJ2-7	18	TRBV11-2
CASSLLPGEGYFTYEQYF	TGTGCCAGCAGCTTACTTCCGGGGGAGGGGTACTTTACCTACGAGCAGTACTTC	TRBD2	.	TRBJ2-7	18	TRBV11-2
CASSNPGSGQFF	TGTGCCAGCAGCAATCCGGGATCCGGGCAGTTCTTC	.	.	TRBJ2-1	12	TRBV2
CASSLGTGRETQYF	TGTGCCAGCAGCTTAGGGACAGGGAGGGAGACCCAGTACTTC	TRBD1	.	TRBJ2-5	14	TRBV7-9
CASSALVGVWNEQFF	TGCGCCAGCAGTGCCCTAGTGGGGGTGTGGAATGAGCAGTTCTTC	.	once	TRBJ2-1	15	TRBV10-2
CASSPTGGQAFF	TGTGCCAGCTCACCGACAGGGGGGCAAGCTTTCTTT	TRBD1	.	TRBJ1-1	12	TRBV18
CAIQGAGQPQHF	TGTGCCATCCAGGGGGCGGGTCAGCCCCAGCATTTT	TRBD1	.	TRBJ1-5	12	TRBV10-3
CASSREGAGGETQYF	TGTGCCAGCAGCCGGGAGGGAGCGGGTGGGGAGACCCAGTACTTC	TRBD2	once	TRBJ2-5	15	TRBV11-2
CASSWRLINTGELFF	TGTGCCAGCAGTTGGCGGCTAATAAACACCGGGGAGCTGTTTTTT	.	.	TRBJ2-2	15	TRBV27
CASRSGTVSTNEKLFF	TGCGCCAGCCGAAGCGGGACAGTGTCAACTAATGAAAAACTGTTTTTT	TRBD1	.	TRBJ1-4	16	TRBV5-1